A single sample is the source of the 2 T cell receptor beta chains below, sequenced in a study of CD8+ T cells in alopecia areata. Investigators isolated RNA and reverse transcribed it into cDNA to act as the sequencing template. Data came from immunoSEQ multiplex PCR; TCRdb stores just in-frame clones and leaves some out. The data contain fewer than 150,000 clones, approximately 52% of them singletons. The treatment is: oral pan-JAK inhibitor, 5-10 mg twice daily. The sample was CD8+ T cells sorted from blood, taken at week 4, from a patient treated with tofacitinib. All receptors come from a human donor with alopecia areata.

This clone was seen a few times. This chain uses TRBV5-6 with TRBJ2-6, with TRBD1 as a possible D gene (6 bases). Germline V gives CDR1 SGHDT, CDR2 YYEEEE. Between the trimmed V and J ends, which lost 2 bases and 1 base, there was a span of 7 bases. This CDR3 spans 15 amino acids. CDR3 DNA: TGTGCCAGCAGCTTACAGGGATCTGGGGCCAACGTCCTGACTTTC. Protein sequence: CASSLQGSGANVLTF.

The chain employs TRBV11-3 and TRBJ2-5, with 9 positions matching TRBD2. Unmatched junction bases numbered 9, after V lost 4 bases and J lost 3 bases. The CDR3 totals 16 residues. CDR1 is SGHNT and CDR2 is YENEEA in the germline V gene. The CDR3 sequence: CASSSRSGGSEETQYF. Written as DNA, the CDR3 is TGTGCCAGCAGCTCGCGCAGCGGGGGGTCCGAAGAGACCCAGTACTTC.